Sequencing of this TCR beta chain was carried out in a study of blood T cells in healthy people across ages. On this clonotype itself: What it binds is not known.

A sample-barcoded 5' primer and a J-beta primer mix were used in a second PCR of about 7 to 11 cycles. TCRdb re-called the 5' RACE reads with MiXCR, one entry per CDR3 protein. The sample shows some 780,000 distinct CDR3 sequences, approximately 60% of them seen only once. The length of the CDR3 is 16 residues. Germline CDR1 reads SGHAT; CDR2 reads FQNNGV. Trimming cost V 4 bases and J 3 bases; bases outside gene matches: 10. Study results and limitations: Long-lived donors exceeded aged donors in naive CD4+ cells and diversity.

The sequenced sample was blood. The clonotype comes from a man between 35 and 55 years old in good health. This chain links TRBV11-2 with TRBJ2-3, with 7 positions matching TRBD1. The CDR3 DNA sequence: TGTGCCAGCAGCTCAATCACAGGGGCTCCGACAGATACGCAGTATTTT. Its protein product is CASSSITGAPTDTQYF.